The rows below give T cell receptor beta chains drawn from one sample of a study of Tregs in tolerant kidney transplant recipients. Measured with immunoSEQ multiplex PCR; TCRdb has only the in-frame clones, and not every one. This table holds fewer than 100,000 clones, approximately 94% found once. The sequenced sample was CD4+ T cells from blood, obtained before the transplant. The receptors come from a human donor who received a combined kidney and bone marrow transplant. Both conserved end residues are part of each CDR3. The size entry is marked missing in some rows and otherwise reads once, few, many or a size class.

TRBV30,.,TRBJ2-1,CAWTSGRYNEQFF
TRBV6-6,.,TRBJ1-4,CASKTGYTNEKLFF
TRBV6-5,.,TRBJ2-7,CASSIAGGPYEQYF
TRBV30,once,TRBJ2-7,CAWTEGVSSYEQYF
TRBV9,.,TRBJ1-4,CASSAGGQSEKLFF
TRBV5-6,.,TRBJ2-5,CASSLLAGREGTQYF
TRBV7-2,.,TRBJ2-5,CASSGSETQYF
TRBV10-1,.,TRBJ2-7,CASRPQGIDCEQYF
TRBV21-1,.,TRBJ2-1,CASSKIPSGSNNEQFF
TRBV5-1,.,TRBJ2-5,CASSLGTGSETQYF
TRBV7-2,.,TRBJ2-3,CASSRAGGTDTQYF
TRBV7-7,.,TRBJ2-7,CASSPAGNPYEQYF
TRBV7-9,.,TRBJ2-6,CASSLGTSSGANVLTF
TRBV18,.,TRBJ2-1,CASSQYSGGSYNEQFF
TRBV18,.,TRBJ1-4,CASSPNTGTNEKLFF
TRBV25-1,.,TRBJ2-6,CASSTFGVDGANVLTF
TRBV11-2,.,TRBJ2-3,CASSLDRISGGTDTQYF
TRBV5-6,.,TRBJ1-2,CASSLLFRLGTRGYTF
TRBV28,.,TRBJ2-5,CASSLSQVGWETQYF
TRBV4-3,.,TRBJ1-6,CASSHTGTAVQKSPLHF
TRBV9,.,TRBJ2-2,CASSVDGGSRTGELFF
TRBV7-9,.,TRBJ1-2,CASSHSGGAPYGYTF
TRBV28,.,TRBJ2-1,CASSGGNRYNEQFF
TRBV30,.,TRBJ2-7,CAWSAGTGVSTKQYF
TRBV19,.,TRBJ2-1,CASGLAGSYNEQFF
TRBV7-3,.,TRBJ1-1,CASSLVPTWGVAFF
TRBV5-4,.,TRBJ2-3,CASSSTSGTDTQYF
TRBV7-2,.,TRBJ2-3,CASSLGLVWWEQYF
TRBV7-8,.,TRBJ2-7,CASSLNSGRPHYEQYF
TRBV6-1,.,TRBJ1-2,CAIRRERRMGYTF
TRBV19,.,TRBJ1-2,CASTIGNYGYTF